The entry below gives a single TCR beta chain sequence along with its context. The antigen remains undetermined. TCRdb's copy holds only in-frame clones and misses some; the assay was immunoSEQ multiplex PCR. This table has around 150,000 clones, about 90% appearing once. This record belongs to a study of T cell responses to AZD1222 COVID-19 vaccine. Background on the study: Second-dose intervals of approximately 4 or approximately 12 weeks were pooled.

Regarding the study as a whole: The sample set comprised mostly white British donors with more females, and clonal diversity was possibly underestimated. When two AZD1222 doses had been given, Spike-specific TCR breadth and depth rose. Unmutated variant regions are reportedly targeted by nearly half of spike-specific TCRs.

Germline assignment: CDR1 GTSNPN and CDR2 SVGIG (reference sequence). The CDR3 covers 13 residues. The V gene end was trimmed by 2 bases and the J gene end by 8 bases; junction bases not matched to a gene: 7. The V and J genes are TRBV30 and TRBJ1-1; 8 nucleotides align to TRBD1. This TCR was sampled from an adult in good health. Source: peripheral blood, taken on day 0 of AZD1222 vaccination. Written as DNA, the CDR3 is TGTGCCTGGAGTTCAGGGACAGGCCAAGAAGCTTTCTTT. This sequence encodes CAWSSGTGQEAFF.